This T cell receptor (beta chain) originates from a study of CD8+ T cells in alopecia areata. The authors extracted RNA and reverse transcribed it into cDNA as the sequencing template. Here immunoSEQ multiplex PCR was the method, and the copy in TCRdb shows in-frame clones only, minus some. The sample yields about 210,000 clones, around three fifths seen once. Germline lookup yields CDR1 SGDLS and CDR2 YYNGEE. CDR3 length: 13 residues. V lost 4 bases to trimming and J lost 0 bases, with 6 bases between them. The treatment was: oral pan-JAK inhibitor, 5-10 mg twice daily. Alopecia areata patients had lesional scalp punch biopsies and peripheral blood taken from them.

This chain links TRBV9 with TRBJ2-3; D unresolved. This TCR came from a human donor with alopecia areata. This specimen was CD4+ T cells sorted from blood, taken at week 4, from a patient treated with tofacitinib. The CDR3 spells CASSSTSTDTQYF. The CDR3 bases are TGTGCCAGCAGCTCCACAAGCACAGATACGCAGTATTTT.